These 30 T cell receptor beta chains were sequenced from one sample in a study of response to subunit inactivated influenza vaccine. A single record per CDR3 protein comes from TCRdb applying MiXCR to the RT-PCR reads. The top ten hold approximately 10% of the sample, which has hundreds of thousands of distinct CDR3 sequences, approximately 11% seen once. Separately, the same data were catalogued under a study of T cells expressing NK-cell markers. This second study notes: 5'RACE template switching with UMIs generated TCR beta cDNA.

Sequencing used PBMCs from blood, obtained on the day of vaccination. The source is a man over 45 who received an inactivated influenza vaccine.

This clonotype was seen only a few times. V usage is TRBV28 and J usage is TRBJ2-3; D ambiguous. Trimming removed 10 bases from V and 2 bases from J, with 13 bases in between. The CDR3 sequence is 13 residues long. The germline V gene encodes CDR1 MDHEN and CDR2 SYDVKM. This CDR3 is CATLSPLTDTQYF. CDR3 in DNA: TGTGCCACCCTATCTCCTCTCACAGATACGCAGTATTTT.

The chain employs TRBV7-2 and TRBJ2-7; no definite D call. The CDR3 totals 14 residues. Germline V gives CDR1 SGHTA, CDR2 FQGNSA. Trimming removed 2 bases from V and 1 base from J, with 9 bases in between. The CDR3 loop reads CASSLSIPSYEQYF. DNA for the CDR3: TGTGCCAGCAGCTTATCCATCCCTTCCTACGAGCAGTACTTC.

This clonotype was recorded at least ten times. The rearrangement joins TRBV5-1 to TRBJ2-5; no clear D. The V end lost 0 bases, the J end lost 1 base, and 10 bases lay between the germline ends. Germline CDR1 reads SGHRS; CDR2 reads YFSETQ. The CDR3 extends over 15 amino acids. In nucleotides, the CDR3 is TGCGCCAGCAGCTTGGCCCCCGGGCCCCAAGAGACCCAGTACTTC. Its protein is CASSLAPGPQETQYF.

The chain recombines TRBV5-1 with TRBJ2-5; 12 nucleotides agree with TRBD2. The CDR3 is 16 amino acids. Germline CDR1 reads SGHRS; CDR2 reads YFSETQ. With V trimmed by 3 bases and J by 5 bases, 8 bases remained unmatched. The CDR3, as DNA: TGCGCCAGCAGCTACACTAGCGGGGGGCCCGGGGAGACCCAGTACTTC. Amino acid sequence: CASSYTSGGPGETQYF.

V usage is TRBV29-1 and J usage is TRBJ2-5, with 8 bases aligning to TRBD2. Trimming removed 2 bases from V and 5 bases from J; junction bases left unmatched: 4. CDR1 is SQVTM, CDR2 ANQGSEA, per germline. The CDR3 is 13 amino acids. In nucleotides, the CDR3 is TGCAGCGTTGAACCTAGCGGGCAGGAGACCCAGTACTTC. Its protein is CSVEPSGQETQYF.

This clonotype showed up many times. This chain connects TRBV7-6 to TRBJ2-7; 8 bases match TRBD1. The V segment lost 5 bases and the J segment 2 bases; nucleotides outside the gene matches: 2. The CDR3 consists of 13 residues. Germline loops: CDR1 SGHVS, CDR2 FNYEAQ. The CDR3 DNA reads TGTGCCAGCAGCGTGGGACAGGCCTACGAGCAGTACTTC. Its translation is CASSVGQAYEQYF.

The rearrangement uses TRBV5-1 and TRBJ1-1; D is perhaps TRBD1 (5 bases). Trimming shortened V by 5 bases and J by 1 base, and 12 bases separated the two germline ends. The V gene's germline CDR1 is SGHRS and CDR2 YFSETQ. The CDR3 extends over 14 amino acids. CDR3 protein: CASRGLIGNTEAFF. The CDR3 DNA reads TGCGCCAGCAGGGGGCTGATCGGGAACACTGAAGCTTTCTTT.

In this sample, this clonotype turned up a few times. V and J are TRBV6-4 and TRBJ2-1; weak D call: TRBD1 (6 bases). Trimming took off 7 bases at V and 2 bases at J, with 15 bases between the two ends. This CDR3 spans 15 amino acids. In germline, CDR1 is MRHNA, CDR2 SNTAGT. CDR3 region: CASNQDRRTYNEQFF. CDR3 coding DNA: TGTGCCAGCAACCAAGACAGGCGAACCTACAATGAGCAGTTCTTC.

This CDR3 reads CASSLVAGGPTDTQYF. The CDR3 bases are TGTGCCAGCAGTTTAGTGGCGGGAGGGCCCACAGATACGCAGTATTTT. This rearrangement joins TRBV12-3 or TRBV12-4 to TRBJ2-3, with 9 nucleotides matching TRBD2. This CDR3 is built from 16 residues. V was pared by 1 base and J by 2 bases, with 4 bases of the junction left unmatched.

This chain connects TRBV12-3 or TRBV12-4 to TRBJ1-2; D is perhaps TRBD1 (5 bases). V was shortened by 8 bases and J by 3 bases, with 13 bases between the two germline ends. This CDR3 has 13 residues. The CDR3 DNA is TGTGCCAGCGGGCGGGGGGTGGACTATGGCTACACCTTC. It yields the protein CASGRGVDYGYTF.

This clonotype was found a few times. J is TRBJ2-5 and V is TRBV7-9, with TRBD1 matching 7 bases. Trimming cost V 4 bases and J 5 bases; bases outside gene matches: 10. Germline V gene lookup returns CDR1 SEHNR and CDR2 FQNEAQ (reference sequence). CDR3 length: 15 residues. CDR3 DNA sequence: TGTGCCAGCAGCTGGCCGACAGGGATGGGGGAGACCCAGTACTTC. It codes for CASSWPTGMGETQYF.

This clonotype has at least ten counts. The rearrangement uses TRBV3-1 and TRBJ1-2, with D possibly being TRBD1 (5 bases). CDR1 is LGHDT and CDR2 is YNNKEL in the germline V gene (reference sequence). CDR3 length: 12 amino acids. Trimming took off 0 bases at V and 8 bases at J, with 7 bases between the two ends. In nucleotides, the CDR3 is TGTGCCAGCAGCCAAGACAGGGTGGGCTACACCTTC. Protein sequence: CASSQDRVGYTF.

The sample holds a few counts of this clonotype. The chain has TRBV7-2 and TRBJ2-3; D might be TRBD2 (6 bases). V was trimmed by 6 bases and J by 4 bases, leaving 20 bases between them. Germline assignment: CDR1 SGHTA and CDR2 FQGNSA. This CDR3 is built from 16 residues. CDR3 residues: CASSLGPGLPADTQYF. The CDR3 DNA follows: TGTGCCAGCAGTCTAGGCCCGGGACTTCCCGCAGATACGCAGTATTTT.

The V gene is TRBV29-1, the J gene TRBJ1-1; no clear D gene. Trimming removed 6 bases at V and 5 bases at J, with 10 bases between. The CDR3 has 11 residues. Germline CDR1 and CDR2: SQVTM and ANQGSEA. CDR3 DNA: TGCAGCGTCGGAACGGGAACTGAAGCTTTCTTT. This codes for CSVGTGTEAFF.

The table lists this clonotype with a few counts. The chain links TRBV3-1 to TRBJ2-2; perhaps TRBD2 as D (5 bases). The CDR3 length is 17 residues. Trimming stripped 0 bases from V and 0 bases from J, with 11 bases between. Germline V gene lookup returns CDR1 LGHDT and CDR2 YNNKEL (reference sequence). CDR3 loop: CASSQEVATTNTGELFF. The CDR3 DNA is TGTGCCAGCAGCCAAGAAGTGGCGACTACGAACACCGGGGAGCTGTTTTTT.

This chain links TRBV28 with TRBJ2-7; maybe TRBD1 (6 bases). This CDR3 is built from 14 residues. V lost 4 bases and J 4 bases, leaving 14 bases between the germline ends. Per germline, CDR1 MDHEN and CDR2 SYDVKM. In DNA, the CDR3 is TGTGCCAGCAGTTCCTCGGACAGACCATACGAGCAGTACTTC. It yields the protein CASSSSDRPYEQYF.

This clonotype was picked up many times. The CDR3 loop reads CASSQSTMNTEAFF. The CDR3 nucleotides read TGTGCCAGCAGCCAAAGTACAATGAACACTGAAGCTTTCTTT. J is TRBJ1-1 and V is TRBV14; D gene unclear. The V and J ends lost 2 bases and 0 bases respectively, with 7 bases between them. The CDR3 totals 14 residues. Germline CDR1 and CDR2: SGHDN and FVKESK.

The chain has TRBV27 and TRBJ2-3; TRBD2 aligns across 9 bases. Germline-derived CDR1 and CDR2 are MNHEY and SMNVEV (reference sequence). J was trimmed by 1 base and V by 3 bases; bases with no gene match: 5. The length of the CDR3 is 16 residues. The CDR3 region has the DNA TGTGCCAGCAGTTTTATAGCGGGGGCGGGCACAGATACGCAGTATTTT. This sequence encodes CASSFIAGAGTDTQYF.

There are a few counts of this clonotype. Written as DNA, the CDR3 is TGTGCCAGCAGAGAACTAGCGAACCAAGAGACCCAGTACTTC. This encodes CASRELANQETQYF. This sequence joins TRBV11-2 and TRBJ2-5; 7 bases match TRBD2. The CDR3 length is 14 residues. The germline gives CDR1 SGHAT, CDR2 FQNNGV. Trimming cost V 6 bases and J 0 bases; bases outside gene matches: 4.

The table lists this clonotype with a few counts. The chain joins TRBV11-2 to TRBJ2-7; no definite D call. The V and J ends lost 3 bases and 7 bases respectively, with 13 bases between them. Germline V gene lookup returns CDR1 SGHAT and CDR2 FQNNGV. This CDR3 is built from 13 residues. CDR3 bases: TGTGCCAGCAGCTTTAGGCAAATTCGTGAGCAGTACTTC. Translated: CASSFRQIREQYF.

The genes are TRBV5-1 and TRBJ2-5; maybe TRBD1 (6 bases). Germline V gene data show CDR1 as SGHRS and CDR2 as YFSETQ. V lost 2 bases, J lost 5 bases, and 13 bases lay in between. The CDR3 loop spans 14 amino acids. The CDR3 nucleotides are TGCGCCAGCAGCTTAACAGGGTCTGGCGAGACCCAGTACTTC. It yields the protein CASSLTGSGETQYF.

This clonotype was counted many times. The gene calls are TRBV13 and TRBJ1-2; D unclear. Germline CDR1 and CDR2: PRHDT and FYEKMQ (reference sequence). The CDR3 contains 14 residues. V was pared by 5 bases and J by 9 bases, with 19 bases between. CDR3 amino acids: CASSRSSGNWSYTF. In DNA form, the CDR3 reads TGTGCCAGCAGCCGTTCGTCTGGGAATTGGAGCTACACCTTC.

As DNA, the CDR3 is TGTGCCATCAGCCCTCTTAGCACAGATACGCAGTATTTT. Its protein product is CAISPLSTDTQYF. The chain is built from TRBV10-3 and TRBJ2-3; no firm D call. CDR3 length: 13 amino acids. The V end lost 6 bases, the J end lost 0 bases, and 7 bases lay between the germline ends. From germline, CDR1 is ENHRY and CDR2 SYGVKD.

V usage is TRBV9 and J usage is TRBJ1-5; TRBD1 matches 7 bases. The CDR3 is 14 amino acids. J lost 6 bases, V lost 3 bases, and 6 bases had no gene match. Germline lookup yields CDR1 SGDLS and CDR2 YYNGEE. The CDR3 sequence: CASSAWDSVQPQHF. In DNA form, the CDR3 reads TGTGCCAGCAGCGCCTGGGACAGTGTTCAGCCCCAGCATTTT.

The chain couples TRBV7-9 to TRBJ2-1; 7 positions agree with TRBD1. Germline CDR1 SEHNR, CDR2 FQNEAQ (reference sequence). The CDR3 runs to 16 residues. V lost 1 base, J lost 2 bases, and 5 bases stayed unmatched. The CDR3 is CASSLVSGGTYNEQFF. The CDR3 coding sequence is TGTGCCAGCAGCTTAGTTTCAGGGGGAACCTACAATGAGCAGTTCTTC. Full variable domain (rest looked up from reference TRBV7-9 and TRBJ2-1): DTGVSQNPRHKITKRGQNVTFRCDPISEHNRLYWYRQTLGQGPEFLTYFQNEAQLEKSRLLSDRFSAERPKGSFSTLEIQRTEQGDSAMYLCASSLVSGGTYNEQFFGPGTRLTVL.

This chain joins TRBV10-3 and TRBJ2-1, with TRBD2 matching over 7 bases. Trimming took 4 bases from V and 0 from J; bases not matched to a gene: 3. CDR3 length: 15 amino acids. CDR1 and CDR2 from the germline V gene are ENHRY and SYGVKD. The CDR3 nucleotides are TGTGCCATCAGTGTGGGCGGGAGCTCCTACAATGAGCAGTTCTTC. It yields the protein CAISVGGSSYNEQFF.

Many counts were recorded for this clonotype. The chain recombines TRBV6-2 or TRBV6-3 with TRBJ2-1; D is perhaps TRBD1 (5 bases). V was cut by 4 bases and J by 7 bases, with 17 bases left in between. Germline assignment: CDR1 MNHEY and CDR2 SVGEGT. This CDR3 comprises 15 residues. CDR3 nucleotides: TGTGCCAGCAGTTTCCCGCGAAGTAGGGGAAATGAGCAGTTCTTC. This translates into CASSFPRSRGNEQFF.

The chain links TRBV28 to TRBJ2-3; 10 bases map to TRBD2. This CDR3 has 18 residues. Trimming took 1 base from V and 7 from J; bases not matched to a gene: 14. The germline V gene encodes CDR1 MDHEN and CDR2 SYDVKM. Written as DNA, the CDR3 is TGTGCCAGCAGTTTATTGTGGGGAGGACTAGCGGAATTCCATACGCAGTATTTT. It yields the protein CASSLLWGGLAEFHTQYF.

This clonotype was counted between two and nine times. The chain links TRBV29-1 to TRBJ2-2, with D hard to call. This CDR3 region has 12 residues. Trimming pared 4 bases from V and 5 bases from J, leaving 8 bases between. From germline, CDR1 is SQVTM and CDR2 ANQGSEA. This chain's CDR3 is CSVATMTGELFF. The CDR3, as DNA: TGCAGCGTTGCAACAATGACCGGGGAGCTGTTTTTT.

This clonotype came up once. The chain employs TRBV5-1 and TRBJ2-3; tentative D call: TRBD1 (6 bases). The length of the CDR3 is 14 residues. Germline CDR1 SGHRS, CDR2 YFSETQ. The V end lost 3 bases, the J end lost 5 bases, and 13 bases lay between the germline ends. The DNA of the CDR3 is TGCGCCAGCAGCTGGACGAGGGGGAGAGATACGCAGTATTTT. Translating it yields CASSWTRGRDTQYF.